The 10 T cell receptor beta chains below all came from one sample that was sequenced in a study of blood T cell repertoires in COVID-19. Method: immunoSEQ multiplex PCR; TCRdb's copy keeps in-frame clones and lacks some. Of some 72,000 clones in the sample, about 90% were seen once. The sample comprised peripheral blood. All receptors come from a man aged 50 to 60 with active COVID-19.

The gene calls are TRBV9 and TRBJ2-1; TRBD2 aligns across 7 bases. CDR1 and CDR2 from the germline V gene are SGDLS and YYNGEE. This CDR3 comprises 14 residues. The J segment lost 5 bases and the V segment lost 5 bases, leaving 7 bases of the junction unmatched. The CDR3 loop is CASSSGGRHNEQFF. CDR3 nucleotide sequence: TGTGCCAGCAGTTCGGGAGGCAGGCACAATGAGCAGTTCTTC.

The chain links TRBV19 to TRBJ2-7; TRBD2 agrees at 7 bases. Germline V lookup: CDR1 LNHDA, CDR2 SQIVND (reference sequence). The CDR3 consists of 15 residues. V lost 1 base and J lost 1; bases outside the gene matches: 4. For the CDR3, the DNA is TGTGCCAGTAGTATAGCGACCGGGGGGTCCTACGAGCAGTACTTC. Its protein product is CASSIATGGSYEQYF. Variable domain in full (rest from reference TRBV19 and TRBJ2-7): DGGITQSPKYLFRKEGQNVTLSCEQNLNHDAMYWYRQDPGQGLRLIYYSQIVNDFQKGDIAEGYSVSREKKESFPLTVTSAQKNPTAFYLCASSIATGGSYEQYFGPGTRLTVT.

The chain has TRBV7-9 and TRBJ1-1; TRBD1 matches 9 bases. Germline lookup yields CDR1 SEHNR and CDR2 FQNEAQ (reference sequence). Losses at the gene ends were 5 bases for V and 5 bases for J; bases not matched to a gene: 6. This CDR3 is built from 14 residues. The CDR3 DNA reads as TGTGCCAGCAGCCGGGACAGGGAGGGGACTGAAGCTTTCTTT. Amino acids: CASSRDREGTEAFF. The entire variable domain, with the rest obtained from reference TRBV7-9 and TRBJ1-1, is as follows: DTGVSQNPRHKITKRGQNVTFRCDPISEHNRLYWYRQTLGQGPEFLTYFQNEAQLEKSRLLSDRFSAERPKGSFSTLEIQRTEQGDSAMYLCASSRDREGTEAFFGQGTRLTVV.

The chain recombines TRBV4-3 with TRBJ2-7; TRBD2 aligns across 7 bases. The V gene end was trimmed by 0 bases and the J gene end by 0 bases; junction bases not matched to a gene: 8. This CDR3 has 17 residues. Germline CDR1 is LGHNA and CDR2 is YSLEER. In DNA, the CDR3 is TGCGCCAGCAGCCAAGATAAGGCTAGCGGCGTCTCCTACGAGCAGTACTTC. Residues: CASSQDKASGVSYEQYF.

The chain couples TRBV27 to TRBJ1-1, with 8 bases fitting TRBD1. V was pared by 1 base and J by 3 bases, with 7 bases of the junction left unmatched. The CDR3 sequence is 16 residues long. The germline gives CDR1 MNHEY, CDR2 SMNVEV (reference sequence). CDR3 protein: CASSLLSAGGYTEAFF. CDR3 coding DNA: TGTGCCAGCAGTTTATTATCGGCAGGGGGCTACACTGAAGCTTTCTTT.

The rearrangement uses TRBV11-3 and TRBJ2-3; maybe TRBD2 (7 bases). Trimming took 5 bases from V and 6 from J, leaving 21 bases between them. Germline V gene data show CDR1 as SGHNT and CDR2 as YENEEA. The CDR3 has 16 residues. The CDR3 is CASSAWRRGADDTQYF. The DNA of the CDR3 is TGTGCCAGCAGCGCATGGAGACGGGGGGCAGATGATACGCAGTATTTT.

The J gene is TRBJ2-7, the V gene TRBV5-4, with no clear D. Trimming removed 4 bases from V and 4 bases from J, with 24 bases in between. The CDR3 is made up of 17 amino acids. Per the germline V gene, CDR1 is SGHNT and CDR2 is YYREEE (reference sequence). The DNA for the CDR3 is TGTGCCAGCAGCCGCCTCTCAAACGTGTTCGCGGTTTACGAGCAGTACTTC. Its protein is CASSRLSNVFAVYEQYF.

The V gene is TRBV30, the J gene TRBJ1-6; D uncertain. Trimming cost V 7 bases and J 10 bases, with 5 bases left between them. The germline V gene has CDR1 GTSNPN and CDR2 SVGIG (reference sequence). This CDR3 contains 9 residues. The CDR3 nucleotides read TGTGCCTCAGGATCACCCCTCCACTTT. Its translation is CASGSPLHF.

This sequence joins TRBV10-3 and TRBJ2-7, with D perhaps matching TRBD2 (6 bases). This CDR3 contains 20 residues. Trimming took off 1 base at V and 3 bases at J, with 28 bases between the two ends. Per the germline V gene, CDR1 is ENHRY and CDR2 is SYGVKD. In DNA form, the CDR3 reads TGTGCCATCAGTGAGTTCGTGTGGGGAGCTTCGGGCGGGGAACGCTACGAGCAGTACTTC. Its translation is CAISEFVWGASGGERYEQYF.

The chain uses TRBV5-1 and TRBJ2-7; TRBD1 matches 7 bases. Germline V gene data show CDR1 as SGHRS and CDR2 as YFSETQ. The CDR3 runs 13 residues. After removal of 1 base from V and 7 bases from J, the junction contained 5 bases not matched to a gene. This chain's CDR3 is CASSLSTGEEQYF. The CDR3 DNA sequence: TGCGCCAGCAGCTTGTCAACAGGGGAAGAGCAGTACTTC.